This T cell receptor beta chain appears in the sequencing data of a study of CD8 T cells in ankylosing spondylitis. Preparation of TCR beta libraries was done by quantitative 5'-RACE with molecular barcodes. TCRdb reprocessed the 5' RACE reads via MiXCR and lists one record per CDR3 protein. This sample carries a few hundred thousand distinct CDR3 sequences, 18% of them seen once, and the ten largest clones take 25% to 40%. Overall study results and limits: According to the report, clones linked to the disease were significantly enriched in matched synovial fluid samples taken from ankylosing spondylitis patients.

Details on this clonotype: The antigen is undetermined.

The sample comprised blood, either unsorted or a sorted T cell fraction (not recorded which). This sequence originates from a male donor with ankylosing spondylitis or in good health (not recorded which).

CDR3 sequence reads: CSVGTVGKLFF. The CDR3, as DNA: TGCAGCGTCGGGACAGTTGGAAAACTGTTTTTT. V is TRBV29-1 and J is TRBJ1-4; 7 bases match TRBD1. The CDR3 is made up of 11 amino acids. CDR1 and CDR2 from the germline V gene are SQVTM and ANQGSEA. The J segment lost 10 bases and the V segment lost 6 bases, leaving 5 bases of the junction unmatched. Filled out from reference TRBV29-1 and TRBJ1-4, the complete variable domain reads SAVISQKPSRDICQRGTSLTIQCQVDSQVTMMFWYRQQPGQSLTLIATANQGSEATYESGFVIDKFPISRPNLTFSTLTVSNMSPEDSSIYLCSVGTVGKLFFGSGTQLSVL.